These 23 T cell receptor beta chains were all obtained from the same sample, sequenced in a study of T cells after posttransplantation cyclophosphamide (dated by TCRdb to 2016 to 2018). Library prep was done by the immunoSEQ multiplex PCR assay. TCRdb took over this immuneACCESS table, retaining in-frame rearrangements with V and J assigned. Such tables are incomplete; in checked studies, under half of the missing clones stem from an unresolved V gene, and the remainder is unexplained. Counted in this sample were about 10,000 clones; about four fifths of them appeared once. The top ten hold approximately 5.4% of the sample. This specimen's treatment or condition label, per the study, means: high-dose cyclophosphamide on days +3 and +4 as single-agent GVHD prophylaxis. For conditioning, the PTCy patients got busulfan and fludarabine, then a related or unrelated marrow graft, followed by cyclophosphamide on days +3 and +4.

The source material was PBMCs, sampled after allogeneic stem cell transplant with posttransplant cyclophosphamide. The receptors here all came from a female patient aged 45-60 years who received an allogeneic stem cell transplant from a related donor, was CMV-positive, and had no GVHD. Where a transplant has occurred, the graft donor may have supplied some of the T cells.

V is TRBV28 and J is TRBJ2-5, with a tentative D call TRBD1 (5 bases). Per the germline V gene, CDR1 is MDHEN and CDR2 is SYDVKM. V gave up 3 bases and J gave up 2 bases, with 13 bases separating them. The CDR3 runs 15 residues. Here the CDR3 reads CASSLGQGAQETQYF. CDR3 in DNA: TGTGCCAGCAGTTTGGGGCAGGGCGCACAAGAGACCCAGTACTTC.

The V and J genes are TRBV11-3 and TRBJ2-3; TRBD2 aligns across 10 bases. The CDR3 is 14 residues long. V dropped 5 bases and J dropped 4; count of bases not matched to a gene: 3. Per the germline V gene, CDR1 is SGHNT and CDR2 is YENEEA. The CDR3 sequence is CASSLAGEADTQYF. CDR3 DNA: TGTGCCAGCAGCCTAGCGGGGGAGGCAGATACGCAGTATTTT. Full variable domain (rest looked up from reference TRBV11-3 and TRBJ2-3): EAGVVQSPRYKIIEKKQPVAFWCNPISGHNTLYWYLQNLGQGPELLIRYENEEAVDDSQLPKDRFSAERLKGVDSTLKIQPAELGDSAVYLCASSLAGEADTQYFGPGTRLTVL.

The V call is TRBV5-1, the J call TRBJ2-7; 9 bases agree with TRBD1. Germline assignment: CDR1 SGHRS and CDR2 YFSETQ. V lost 4 bases and J lost 6; bases outside the gene matches: 20. The CDR3 spans 18 residues. In DNA form, the CDR3 reads TGCGCCAGCAGCGCTCAAGGACGACAGCGGGGACAGGGAACCGAGCAGTACTTC. It codes for CASSAQGRQRGQGTEQYF.

Concerning this clone itself: The junction shows a germline mismatch at one end, possibly a read error. Other DNA sequences from this sample encode an identical CDR3 as well. V usage is TRBV6-6 and J usage is TRBJ2-7; 10 bases map to TRBD1. The CDR3 consists of 15 residues. Germline CDR1 and CDR2: MNHNY and SVGAGI (reference sequence). For the CDR3, the DNA is TGCGCCAGCACTTTCCTTGGACAGGGGGGCTACGAGCAGTACTTC. Translated: CASTFLGQGGYEQYF.

CDR3 in DNA: TGTGCCAGTAGTCCGAGACAGGGGGCTGGCAATCAGCCCCAGCATTTT. It encodes CASSPRQGAGNQPQHF. J is TRBJ1-5 and V is TRBV19; 10 bases align to TRBD1. The CDR3 loop spans 16 amino acids. Unmatched junction bases numbered 6, after V lost 5 bases and J lost 2 bases. CDR1 and CDR2 from the germline V gene are LNHDA and SQIVND (reference sequence).

The chain links TRBV5-5 to TRBJ2-1; possible D gene TRBD1, 6 bases. The germline V gene has CDR1 SGHKS and CDR2 YYEKEE (reference sequence). Trimming shortened V by 1 base and J by 0 bases, and 14 bases separated the two germline ends. This CDR3 contains 17 residues. CDR3 loop: CASSLRDIRSSYNEQFF. CDR3 bases: TGTGCCAGCAGCTTGCGGGACATAAGGAGCTCCTACAATGAGCAGTTCTTC.

V usage is TRBV4-2 and J usage is TRBJ2-7; 9 bases match TRBD1. The J segment lost 3 bases and the V segment lost 1 base, leaving 4 bases of the junction unmatched. CDR1 is LGHNA, CDR2 YNFKEQ, per germline. This CDR3 has 15 amino acids. The CDR3 DNA sequence: TGTGCCAGCAGCCAAGCGGGACAGGGTAGCTACGAGCAGTACTTC. Its protein is CASSQAGQGSYEQYF.

This clone has a handful of counts. The J gene is TRBJ2-3, the V gene TRBV4-2, with D hard to call. In germline, CDR1 is LGHNA, CDR2 YNFKEQ. The CDR3 covers 13 residues. With 1 base removed from V and 4 bases from J, the gap between germline ends came to 6 bases. This CDR3 reads CASSQVLSDTQYF. The CDR3, as DNA: TGTGCCAGCAGCCAAGTCCTATCAGATACGCAGTATTTT.

The gene calls are TRBV4-1 and TRBJ2-6; 11 nucleotides align to TRBD1. Germline values: CDR1 MGHRA, CDR2 YSYEKL. The CDR3 is 18 residues long. J gave up 2 bases and V 0 bases, and 3 bases lay outside the gene matches. The CDR3 reads CASSQEGTGGAGANVLTF. The CDR3 DNA reads as TGCGCCAGCAGCCAAGAGGGGACAGGGGGGGCTGGGGCCAACGTCCTGACTTTC.

The rearrangement uses TRBV7-2 and TRBJ1-4, with 7 positions matching TRBD1. The CDR3 has 16 amino acids. Unmatched junction bases numbered 8, after V lost 3 bases and J lost 4 bases. Germline values: CDR1 SGHTA, CDR2 FQGNSA. The CDR3 nucleotides are TGTGCCAGCAGCTTGGCTACAGGGGCCCGTAATGAAAAACTGTTTTTT. Protein: CASSLATGARNEKLFF.

V usage is TRBV29-1 and J usage is TRBJ2-3; D remains ambiguous. The CDR3 consists of 13 residues. Trimming shortened V by 7 bases and J by 0 bases, and 11 bases separated the two germline ends. The V gene's germline CDR1 is SQVTM and CDR2 ANQGSEA. The CDR3 sequence is CSDLDGSTDTQYF. Here the CDR3 DNA reads TGCAGCGACCTAGACGGTAGCACAGATACGCAGTATTTT.

The genes are TRBV2 and TRBJ1-6; D is ambiguous. The CDR3 has 14 amino acids. Trimming left V 5 bases short and J 9 bases short, with 14 bases between. Germline lookup yields CDR1 SNHLY and CDR2 FYNNEI. The CDR3 reads CASSQSGRISPLHF. CDR3 bases: TGTGCCAGCAGTCAGAGCGGGAGGATTTCACCCCTCCACTTT.

The chain has TRBV5-1 and TRBJ1-4, with D unclear. Per germline, CDR1 SGHRS and CDR2 YFSETQ. This CDR3 region has 14 residues. Trimming took off 4 bases at V and 2 bases at J, with 9 bases between the two ends. This chain's CDR3 is CASSRGETNEKLFF. The CDR3 DNA reads TGCGCCAGCAGCCGGGGAGAGACTAATGAAAAACTGTTTTTT.

This clone was seen once. The chain carries TRBV30 and TRBJ1-4, with 12 bases matching TRBD1. This CDR3 contains 14 residues. Germline-derived CDR1 and CDR2 are GTSNPN and SVGIG (reference sequence). Trimming at V came to 5 bases and at J to 3 bases, leaving 1 base not matched to a gene. The CDR3 nucleotides are TGTGCCTGGGGGACAGGGGGCTCTAATGAAAAACTGTTTTTT. Translating gives CAWGTGGSNEKLFF. Complete variable domain (other parts from reference TRBV30 and TRBJ1-4): SQTIHQWPATLVQPVGSPLSLECTVEGTSNPNLYWYRQAAGRGLQLLFYSVGIGQISSEVPQNLSASRPQDRQFILSSKKLLLSDSGFYLCAWGTGGSNEKLFFGSGTQLSVL.

DNA for the CDR3: TGTGCCAGCAGCGGCCGCAGGGATGGCTACACCTTC. Residues: CASSGRRDGYTF. The chain uses TRBV11-2 and TRBJ1-2; D is perhaps TRBD1 (5 bases). The V end was cut by 5 bases, the J end by 6 bases, with 10 bases between. CDR1 is SGHAT, CDR2 FQNNGV, per germline. The CDR3 totals 12 residues.

V and J are TRBV6-6 and TRBJ1-1; 7 nucleotides align to TRBD1. Per germline, CDR1 MNHNY and CDR2 SVGAGI (reference sequence). J lost 5 bases, V lost 5 bases, and 11 bases had no gene match. The CDR3 loop spans 15 amino acids. The CDR3, as DNA: TGTGCCAGCAGTCGCGACAGGGTTGTTTCGACTGAAGCTTTCTTT. Protein sequence: CASSRDRVVSTEAFF.

V gene TRBV15 combines with J gene TRBJ2-1, with 9 bases lining up with TRBD2. CDR1 and CDR2 from the germline V gene are LNHNV and YYDKDF (reference sequence). The CDR3 runs 17 residues. Germline trimming cut 0 bases from V and 1 base from J; bases unmatched to any gene: 4. The CDR3 region is CATSRDPSGGSYNEQFF. The CDR3 DNA follows: TGTGCCACCAGCAGAGATCCCAGCGGGGGGTCCTACAATGAGCAGTTCTTC.

The chain employs TRBV11-3 and TRBJ2-7, with TRBD1 matching 9 bases. V gave up 8 bases and J gave up 1 base; unmatched junction bases: 9. The CDR3 runs 15 residues. Germline V gene data show CDR1 as SGHNT and CDR2 as YENEEA. Here the CDR3 DNA reads TGTGCCAGCCGATTCCGGGACAGGGAGTCCTACGAGCAGTACTTC. It is translated as CASRFRDRESYEQYF.

The chain carries TRBV28 and TRBJ1-2, with 7 bases that match TRBD1. The germline V gene has CDR1 MDHEN and CDR2 SYDVKM. With 9 bases clipped from V and 13 bases from J, the junction kept 17 bases outside the gene matches. The CDR3 extends over 13 amino acids. The CDR3 region is CASRRGLSDRVTF. In nucleotides, the CDR3 is TGTGCCAGTAGGAGGGGGCTGTCTGACAGAGTCACCTTC.

This clone turned up a few times. The gene calls are TRBV6-4 and TRBJ1-2, with 8 positions matching TRBD1. Germline assignment: CDR1 MRHNA and CDR2 SNTAGT. Trimming took 2 bases from V and 5 from J; bases not matched to a gene: 7. The CDR3 spans 15 residues. Here the CDR3 reads CASSDTGQALYGYTF. CDR3 nucleotide sequence: TGTGCCAGCAGTGACACGGGACAGGCCCTATATGGCTACACCTTC.

This clone came up a few times. The V call is TRBV19, the J call TRBJ1-4; 9 positions match TRBD1. CDR3 length: 17 residues. Germline trimming cut 5 bases from V and 2 bases from J; bases unmatched to any gene: 9. In germline, CDR1 is LNHDA, CDR2 SQIVND (reference sequence). CDR3 sequence: CASSRPGQGVTNEKLFF. DNA for the CDR3: TGTGCCAGTAGTCGACCGGGACAGGGAGTCACTAATGAAAAACTGTTTTTT.

The chain has TRBV18 and TRBJ2-1, with 7 nucleotides matching TRBD2. Germline V lookup: CDR1 KGHSH, CDR2 LQKENI. The V gene end was trimmed by 3 bases and the J gene end by 4 bases; junction bases not matched to a gene: 21. The CDR3 loop spans 20 amino acids. For the CDR3, the DNA is TGTGCCAGCTCACCTCGGTCCGGGAACCTGGAAGCGGGGCAGTACAATGAGCAGTTCTTC. Its translation: CASSPRSGNLEAGQYNEQFF. The full variable domain, completed using reference TRBV18 and TRBJ2-1, is NAGVMQNPRHLVRRRGQEARLRCSPMKGHSHVYWYRQLPEEGLKFMVYLQKENIIDESGMPKERFSAEFPKEGPSILRIQQVVRGDSAAYFCASSPRSGNLEAGQYNEQFFGPGTRLTVL.

The CDR3 here is CASSPPGGHGELFF. The CDR3 nucleotides read TGTGCCAGCAGCCCCCCAGGGGGCCACGGGGAGCTGTTTTTT. This chain joins TRBV5-4 and TRBJ2-2; TRBD1 aligns across 8 bases. The CDR3 loop spans 14 amino acids. Germline CDR1 and CDR2: SGHNT and YYREEE (reference sequence). V shed 4 bases and J 7 bases; nucleotides not matched to a gene: 6.